Sequencing of this T cell receptor (beta chain) was carried out in a study of technical replicates of blood from four donors. The data were produced by immunoSEQ multiplex PCR, yet TCRdb's version contains in-frame clones alone and is incomplete. The sample has approximately 66,000 clones, 88% seen once. Germline V lookup: CDR1 SGHTA, CDR2 FQGNSA. This CDR3 is built from 16 residues. Trimming at V came to 5 bases and at J to 5 bases, leaving 14 bases not matched to a gene. V is TRBV7-2 and J is TRBJ1-2; TRBD1 matches at 7 bases. The source of this sequence is a human donor in good health. Some clones in this sample may be carry-over from other donors' samples. The specimen was PBMCs. The DNA of the CDR3 is TGTGCCAGCAGCGCGCAGAGGGGGCTCATGGGGTATGGCTACACCTTC. Its translation: CASSAQRGLMGYGYTF.